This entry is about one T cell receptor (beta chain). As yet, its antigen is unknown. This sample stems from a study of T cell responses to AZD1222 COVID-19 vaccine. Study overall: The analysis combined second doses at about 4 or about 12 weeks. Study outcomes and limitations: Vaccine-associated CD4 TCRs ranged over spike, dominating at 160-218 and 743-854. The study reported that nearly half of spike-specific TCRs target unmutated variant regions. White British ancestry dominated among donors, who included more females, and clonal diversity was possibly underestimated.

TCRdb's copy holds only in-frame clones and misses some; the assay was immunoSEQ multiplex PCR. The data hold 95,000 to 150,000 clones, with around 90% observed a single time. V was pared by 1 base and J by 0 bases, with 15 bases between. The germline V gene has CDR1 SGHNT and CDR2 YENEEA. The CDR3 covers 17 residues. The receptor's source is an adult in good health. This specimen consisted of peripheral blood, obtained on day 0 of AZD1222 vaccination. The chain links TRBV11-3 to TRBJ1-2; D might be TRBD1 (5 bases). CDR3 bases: TGTGCCAGCAGCTTAGTACCGGGGGTGGTAACTAACTATGGCTACACCTTC. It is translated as CASSLVPGVVTNYGYTF.